This is a list of T cell receptor beta chains from one sample in a study of neurological immune-mediated disorders. MiXCR was run by TCRdb on the 5' RACE reads, yielding one entry per CDR3 protein. The repertoire includes 48,000 or so distinct CDR3 sequences, under 13% of them detected once, and about 20% sits in the top ten. Specimen: PBMCs. These receptors were taken from a woman aged 40 to 50 with HTLV-1-associated myelopathy (HAM/TSP). The CDR3 runs from the conserved cysteine through the conserved F or W. Fields, in order: J gene, D gene, V gene, clone size, CDR3 length, CDR3 DNA, CDR3 protein. A D gene is named only where the DNA matches it firmly. Size tells how often a clone was seen (once, few, many) or the class of an expanded clone, and some rows leave it out.

TRBJ2-3,.,TRBV10-3,many,12,TGTGCCATCAGTGATTCGGGAGATACGCAGTATTTT,CAISDSGDTQYF
TRBJ1-5,.,TRBV20-1,many,16,TGCAGTGCTAGCAACCGGGGGGGGCGAGGCAATCAGCCCCAGCATTTT,CSASNRGGRGNQPQHF
TRBJ1-4,.,TRBV20-1,many,15,TGCAGTGCTAGAGGCGAGGGGCCGGTGCGAGAAAAACTGTTTTTT,CSARGEGPVREKLFF
TRBJ2-3,.,TRBV3-1,once,14,TGTGCCAGCATCTTCCCTGAGGCTGCGGATACGCAGTATTTT,CASIFPEAADTQYF
TRBJ2-3,TRBD2,TRBV12-3/TRBV12-4,many,15,TGTGCCAGCAGAGCCCGGGGGGGGAGCACAGATACGCAGTATTTT,CASRARGGSTDTQYF
TRBJ1-4,.,TRBV7-3,many,16,TGTGCCAGCAGCTTAAGACCGCCGTCCGAAAATGAAAAACTGTTTTTT,CASSLRPPSENEKLFF
TRBJ2-7,TRBD1,TRBV2,.,14,TGTGCCAGCAGTGTGGAGACGACAGGGGGCGAGCAGTACTTC,CASSVETTGGEQYF
TRBJ2-2,.,TRBV5-1,many,14,TGCGCCAGCAGCTTGATTAGCGGCACCGGGGAGCTGTTTTTT,CASSLISGTGELFF
TRBJ2-3,.,TRBV4-1,many,14,TGCGCCAGCAGCCAAGACTTGTACGCAGATACGCAGTATTTT,CASSQDLYADTQYF
TRBJ2-1,.,TRBV11-2,.,16,TGTGCCAGCAGCGACTGGGCCAGCCAACGGAACAATGAGCAGTTCTTC,CASSDWASQRNNEQFF
TRBJ1-3,.,TRBV5-5,medium-sized,16,TGTGCCAGCAGCTTGGTTCTCAGGGAGTCTGGAAACACCATATATTTT,CASSLVLRESGNTIYF